This TCR beta chain was identified during a study of T cell responses to AZD1222 COVID-19 vaccine. Study-wide findings and caveats: Vaccine-associated CD4 TCRs spanned spike, dominant at 160-218 and 743-854.

Libraries were prepared by immunoSEQ multiplex PCR; TCRdb keeps only in-frame clonotypes and omits some of them. The sample lists 140,000 to 150,000 clones; roughly 86% were seen once. The CDR3 has 17 residues. V was pared by 6 bases and J by 0 bases, with 21 bases between. Germline V gene lookup returns CDR1 MNHEY and CDR2 SMNVEV (reference sequence). To note about this clone: Its target is unknown.

The TCR was taken from an adult who received the MenACWY meningococcal vaccine as a control. Sequenced here: peripheral blood, sampled 28 days after the second dose of the MenACWY control vaccine. V gene TRBV27 combines with J gene TRBJ2-7; D could derive from TRBD1 or TRBD2 (5 bases each). For the CDR3, the DNA is TGTGCCAGCAGCCCACTATTGGGCCGGGACCTCTCCTACGAGCAGTACTTC. Its protein product is CASSPLLGRDLSYEQYF.